The 20 T cell receptor beta chains in this list originate from one sample, sequenced in a study of PD-1 blockade in classical Hodgkin lymphoma (dated by TCRdb to the early 2020s). Receptors were amplified or captured by the immunoSEQ multiplex PCR assay. Held by TCRdb, this immuneACCESS table contains in-frame sequences only and omits some clones. Under half of the omission traces to an unresolved V gene where checked; the cause of the rest is unknown. In all, the sample holds some 62,000 clones, and about nine tenths of those were seen once. The ten largest clonotypes hold about an eighth of the sample. The intended sense of this specimen's time point label: cycle 1 day 1 (C1D1), immediately before nivolumab initiation. Every trial patient had relapsed after autologous stem cell transplantation, and cohorts A, B and C differed in prior brentuximab vedotin exposure. The sequenced sample was peripheral blood mononuclear cells (PBMCs), obtained at baseline. The receptors shown here come from a human donor with classical Hodgkin lymphoma.

The gene calls are TRBV5-6 and TRBJ1-6; 9 nucleotides line up with TRBD1. V lost 4 bases to trimming and J lost 7 bases; unmatched junction nucleotides: 9. The CDR3 has 16 residues. Germline-derived CDR1 and CDR2 are SGHDT and YYEEEE. The CDR3 bases are TGTGCCAGCAGCCCGATGACAGGGGGGTGGAATTCACCCCTCCACTTT. It specifies CASSPMTGGWNSPLHF.

The V gene is TRBV4-3, the J gene TRBJ1-2, with D tentatively TRBD1 (6 bases). This CDR3 has 13 amino acids. Germline assignment: CDR1 LGHNA and CDR2 YSLEER. Trimming shortened V by 1 base and J by 8 bases, and 11 bases separated the two germline ends. CDR3 in DNA: TGCGCCAGCAGCCAAGTAACAGGGAAAGGCTACACCTTC. Protein sequence: CASSQVTGKGYTF.

This clone was seen only once. The gene calls are TRBV6-1 and TRBJ1-5; D perhaps matches TRBD1 (5 bases). V shed 3 bases and J shed 10 bases, with 19 bases lying between them. Germline V gene lookup returns CDR1 MNHNS and CDR2 SASEGT. CDR3 size: 15 residues. This CDR3 reads CASSEGGGPQFPQHF. The CDR3 nucleotides are TGTGCCAGCAGTGAGGGGGGGGGACCGCAATTTCCCCAGCATTTT.

The V gene is TRBV5-6, the J gene TRBJ2-3, with D uncertain. Trimming took off 1 base at V and 0 bases at J, with 12 bases between the two ends. The V gene's germline CDR1 is SGHDT and CDR2 YYEEEE. The CDR3 is 16 residues long. The CDR3 sequence: CASSLTPTHSTDTQYF. Written as DNA, the CDR3 is TGTGCCAGCAGCTTGACCCCGACTCACAGCACAGATACGCAGTATTTT.

This chain uses TRBV18 with TRBJ1-1; 12 nucleotides align to TRBD1. Germline V lookup: CDR1 KGHSH, CDR2 LQKENI. Unmatched junction bases numbered 15, after V lost 3 bases and J lost 4 bases. CDR3 length: 19 residues. The CDR3 bases are TGTGCCAGCTCACCCTATAAGACCGGGACAGGGGGCGCAGGCACTGAAGCTTTCTTT. It encodes CASSPYKTGTGGAGTEAFF.

The chain has TRBV7-9 and TRBJ2-2, with D possibly being TRBD1 or TRBD2 (6 bases each). V shed 3 bases and J shed 4 bases, with 12 bases lying between them. This CDR3 has 15 amino acids. Germline CDR1 reads SEHNR; CDR2 reads FQNEAQ (reference sequence). The CDR3 protein is CASSFTGGGTGELFF. In nucleotides, the CDR3 is TGTGCCAGCAGCTTTACCGGGGGCGGCACCGGGGAGCTGTTTTTT.

The rearrangement uses TRBV4-2 and TRBJ2-7, with a possible D match to TRBD1 (6 bases). This CDR3 comprises 14 residues. The germline V gene encodes CDR1 LGHNA and CDR2 YNFKEQ. V was trimmed by 5 bases and J by 0 bases, leaving 11 bases between them. The CDR3 nucleotides are TGTGCCAGCAGCTGGGACACCAACTCCTACGAGCAGTACTTC. Translating it yields CASSWDTNSYEQYF.

The chain has TRBV19 and TRBJ1-5; 9 nucleotides align to TRBD1. This CDR3 comprises 15 residues. Germline V gives CDR1 LNHDA, CDR2 SQIVND (reference sequence). Trimming removed 5 bases from V and 6 bases from J; junction bases left unmatched: 8. The CDR3 protein is CASSSQGALGQPQHF. The CDR3 region has the DNA TGTGCCAGTAGTTCACAGGGGGCGCTTGGTCAGCCCCAGCATTTT.

This chain joins TRBV7-3 and TRBJ1-2; a possible D gene is TRBD1 (5 bases). V dropped 0 bases and J dropped 7 bases, with 18 bases sitting between them. Germline V gene lookup returns CDR1 SGHTA and CDR2 FQGTGA. CDR3 length equals 16 residues. CDR3 sequence: CASSLTNRGEGAGYTF. The CDR3 DNA is TGTGCCAGCAGCTTAACGAATCGGGGAGAAGGGGCTGGCTACACCTTC.

This clone is medium-sized in the sample. The V call is TRBV5-6, the J call TRBJ1-6; unclear D gene. Germline V gene lookup returns CDR1 SGHDT and CDR2 YYEEEE. This CDR3 comprises 16 residues. Between the trimmed V and J ends, which lost 1 base and 0 bases, there was a span of 8 bases. CDR3 coding DNA: TGTGCCAGCAGCTTGTGGGCGAGCTCCTATAATTCACCCCTCCACTTT. Amino acid sequence: CASSLWASSYNSPLHF.

Only a few counts were recorded for this clone. This chain uses TRBV4-2 with TRBJ2-7; 8 positions match TRBD2. The CDR3 is 14 amino acids. Germline V gene data show CDR1 as LGHNA and CDR2 as YNFKEQ. Unmatched junction bases numbered 9, after V lost 4 bases and J lost 7 bases. CDR3 DNA: TGTGCCAGCAGCCGAGGCGGCCCGGGAGGGGAGCAGTACTTC. This sequence encodes CASSRGGPGGEQYF.

The chain links TRBV11-2 to TRBJ1-1; perhaps TRBD1 as D (5 bases). This CDR3 region has 15 residues. The germline CDR1 and CDR2 sequences are SGHAT and FQNNGV. V was cut by 4 bases and J by 2 bases, with 14 bases left in between. DNA of the CDR3: TGTGCCAGCAGCTATTACAAGACAGATAACACTGAAGCTTTCTTT. Protein: CASSYYKTDNTEAFF. Full variable domain (remainder filled in from reference TRBV11-2 and TRBJ1-1): EAGVAQSPRYKIIEKRQSVAFWCNPISGHATLYWYQQILGQGPKLLIQFQNNGVVDDSQLPKDRFSAERLKGVDSTLKIQPAKLEDSAVYLCASSYYKTDNTEAFFGQGTRLTVV.

The rearrangement joins TRBV27 to TRBJ2-7; TRBD2 aligns across 8 bases. This CDR3 region has 12 residues. V lost 7 bases to trimming and J lost 3 bases; unmatched junction nucleotides: 2. Germline-derived CDR1 and CDR2 are MNHEY and SMNVEV (reference sequence). CDR3 protein: CASTGGGYEQYF. CDR3 bases: TGTGCCAGCACGGGGGGGGGCTACGAGCAGTACTTC.

The chain carries TRBV28 and TRBJ2-1; no reliable D call. V was pared by 4 bases and J by 3 bases, with 10 bases between. The CDR3 runs to 14 residues. Germline V gene sequence: CDR1 MDHEN, CDR2 SYDVKM. CDR3 nucleotides: TGTGCCAGCAGTTCCCTCCGAGGCTACAATGAGCAGTTCTTC. This codes for CASSSLRGYNEQFF. The full variable domain, its missing parts supplied by reference TRBV28 and TRBJ2-1, is DVKVTQSSRYLVKRTGEKVFLECVQDMDHENMFWYRQDPGLGLRLIYFSYDVKMKEKGDIPEGYSVSREKKERFSLILESASTNQTSMYLCASSSLRGYNEQFFGPGTRLTVL.

The rearrangement uses TRBV28 and TRBJ1-4, with TRBD1 matching 7 bases. CDR1 and CDR2 (germline): MDHEN, SYDVKM. The CDR3 runs 15 residues. V was clipped by 5 bases and J by 5 bases; unmatched bases: 8. CDR3 sequence (DNA): TGTGCCAGCAGTCCGTGGACAGGACGAAATGAAAAACTGTTTTTT. Amino acid sequence: CASSPWTGRNEKLFF.

The chain combines TRBV27 with TRBJ2-3; D uncertain. V was shortened by 3 bases and J by 2 bases, with 3 bases between the two germline ends. CDR1 MNHEY and CDR2 SMNVEV come from the germline V gene (reference sequence). The CDR3 is made up of 12 amino acids. This CDR3 is CASSFSTDTQYF. CDR3 in DNA: TGTGCCAGCAGTTTTTCCACAGATACGCAGTATTTT.

This rearrangement joins TRBV6-1 to TRBJ2-1, with D unclear. Germline lookup yields CDR1 MNHNS and CDR2 SASEGT. The V gene lost 10 bases and the J gene lost 0 bases, with 16 bases spanning the gap. CDR3 size: 15 residues. CDR3 coding DNA: TGTGCCATCACGGCCCTTTTGGGCTCCTACAATGAGCAGTTCTTC. Its protein product is CAITALLGSYNEQFF.

The genes are TRBV2 and TRBJ2-2; D is perhaps TRBD1 (6 bases). In germline, CDR1 is SNHLY, CDR2 FYNNEI. The CDR3 runs to 14 residues. The DNA for the CDR3 is TGTGCGTCGATGGACAGATCGAACACCGGGGAGCTGTTTTTT. Translation gives CASMDRSNTGELFF. Together with reference TRBV2 and TRBJ2-2, the CDR3 gives the full variable domain: EPEVTQTPSHQVTQMGQEVILRCVPISNHLYFYWYRQILGQKVEFLVSFYNNEISEKSEIFDDQFSVERPDGSNFTLKIRSTKLEDSAMYFCASMDRSNTGELFFGEGSRLTVL.

V is TRBV7-7 and J is TRBJ2-1; 9 positions agree with TRBD2. J gave up 3 bases and V 2 bases, and 8 bases lay outside the gene matches. The CDR3 has 17 residues. CDR1 and CDR2 (germline): SSHAT, FNYEAQ (reference sequence). The CDR3 sequence: CASSLHEAGGLYNEQFF. As DNA, the CDR3 is TGTGCCAGCAGCTTACACGAAGCGGGGGGTCTCTACAATGAGCAGTTCTTC.

V and J are TRBV4-1 and TRBJ2-3; D gene uncertain. Germline lookup yields CDR1 MGHRA and CDR2 YSYEKL. Trimming took 4 bases from V and 5 from J, leaving 13 bases between them. The CDR3 loop spans 14 amino acids. In DNA form, the CDR3 reads TGCGCCAGCAGCCGGGTTGGGGAAGGAGATACGCAGTATTTT. It specifies CASSRVGEGDTQYF.